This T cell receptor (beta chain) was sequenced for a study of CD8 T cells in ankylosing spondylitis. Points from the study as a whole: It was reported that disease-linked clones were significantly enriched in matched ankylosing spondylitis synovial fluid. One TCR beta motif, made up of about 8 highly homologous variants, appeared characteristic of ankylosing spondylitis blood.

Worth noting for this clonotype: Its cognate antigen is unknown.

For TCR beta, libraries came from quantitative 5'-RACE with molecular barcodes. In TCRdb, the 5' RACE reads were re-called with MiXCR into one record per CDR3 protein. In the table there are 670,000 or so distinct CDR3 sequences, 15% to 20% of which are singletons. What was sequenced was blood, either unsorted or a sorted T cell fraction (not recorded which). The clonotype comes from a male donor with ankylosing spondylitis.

For the CDR3, the DNA is TGTGCCAGCAGTCCACACAGGGATAAGGGCACTGAAGCTTTCTTT. Its protein is CASSPHRDKGTEAFF. The chain employs TRBV27 and TRBJ1-1; D possibly corresponds to TRBD1 (6 bases). In germline, CDR1 is MNHEY, CDR2 SMNVEV (reference sequence). There are 15 residues in the CDR3. Trimming removed 5 bases at V and 4 bases at J, with 17 bases between.